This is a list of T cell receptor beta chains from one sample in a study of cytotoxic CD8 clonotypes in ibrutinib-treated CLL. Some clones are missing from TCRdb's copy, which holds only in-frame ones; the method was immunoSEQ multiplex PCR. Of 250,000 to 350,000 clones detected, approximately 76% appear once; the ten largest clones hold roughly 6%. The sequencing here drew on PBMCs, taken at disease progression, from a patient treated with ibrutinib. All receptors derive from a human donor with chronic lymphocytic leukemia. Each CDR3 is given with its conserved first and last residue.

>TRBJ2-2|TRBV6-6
CASAQGPGELFF
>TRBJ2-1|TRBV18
CASSPASGGASDEQFF
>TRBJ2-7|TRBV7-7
CASSLAPDYEQYF
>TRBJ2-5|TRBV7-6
CASSPPQLKETQYF
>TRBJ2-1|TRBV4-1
CASSQELAGGYNEQFF
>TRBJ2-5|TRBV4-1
CASSQDRGLAETQYF
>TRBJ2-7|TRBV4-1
CASSLLPGLAGVEQYF
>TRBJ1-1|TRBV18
CASSHRDRDTEAFF
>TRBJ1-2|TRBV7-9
CASSLGTATNYGYTF
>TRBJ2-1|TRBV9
CASSRGDYNEQFF
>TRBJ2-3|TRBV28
CASSASSDTQYF
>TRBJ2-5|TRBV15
CATSRGRTGGETQYF
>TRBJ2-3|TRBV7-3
CASSFTSMLAGGPPDTQYF
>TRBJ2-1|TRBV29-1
CSVEDLPLQRNEQFF
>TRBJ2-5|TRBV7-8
CASSSPNGETQYF
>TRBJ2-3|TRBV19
CASRQGTTDTQYF
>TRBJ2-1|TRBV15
CATSRDRYYNEQFF
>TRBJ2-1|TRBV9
CASSVAGLANEQFF
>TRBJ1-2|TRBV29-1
CSVEDRGSYGYTF
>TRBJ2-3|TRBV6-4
CASSESGGTLRDTQYF
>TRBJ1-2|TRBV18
CASSPTGIGGDYGYTF
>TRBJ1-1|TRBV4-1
CASSHWVNTEAFF
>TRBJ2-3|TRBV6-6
CASSYDGGSTDTQYF
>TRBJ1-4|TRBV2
CASLGTGEEKLFF
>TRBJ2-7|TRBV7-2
CASSFNSYEQYF
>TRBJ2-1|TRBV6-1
CASSRTGKTYNEQFF
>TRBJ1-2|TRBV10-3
CAISETGRKEGYTF
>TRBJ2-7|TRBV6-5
CASSSTAYEQYF
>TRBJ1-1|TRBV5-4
CASSLAGRGPLAEAFF